Listed here are 19 T cell receptor beta chains from one sample, sequenced in a study of neurological immune-mediated disorders. TCRdb recomputed calls from the 5' RACE reads with MiXCR, one row per CDR3 protein. There are some 37,000 distinct CDR3 sequences in the sample; approximately 5% occur only once, and approximately 8.8% lies in the top ten. The sequenced sample consisted of CD4+ T cells from blood. The source of these receptors is a man aged 18 to 35 in good health.

This clonotype was recorded at least ten times. The V call is TRBV6-5, the J call TRBJ1-1; 10 positions match TRBD1. CDR3 length equals 15 residues. V trimming: 0 bases; J trimming: 6 bases; junction bases outside the gene matches: 4. Germline-derived CDR1 and CDR2 are MNHEY and SVGAGI. CDR3 sequence reads: CASSYSGQGVSEAFF. The CDR3, as DNA: TGTGCCAGCAGTTACTCCGGACAGGGGGTTTCTGAAGCTTTCTTT.

This clonotype was counted many times. The chain carries TRBV18 and TRBJ1-6; possible D gene TRBD1, 6 bases. Germline CDR1 and CDR2: KGHSH and LQKENI. V lost 3 bases to trimming and J lost 5 bases, with 11 bases between them. The CDR3 runs 15 residues. The CDR3 loop reads CASSPRTVDNSPLHF. In DNA, the CDR3 is TGTGCCAGCTCACCCCGGACAGTAGATAATTCACCCCTCCACTTT.

The chain employs TRBV5-1 and TRBJ2-3, with 10 bases aligning to TRBD2. The trim removed 1 base at V and 2 bases at J, leaving 7 bases unmatched. Germline CDR1 SGHRS, CDR2 YFSETQ. The CDR3 runs 17 residues. The CDR3 DNA reads TGCGCCAGCAGCTTGTTCCTAGCGGGGGACATCACAGATACGCAGTATTTT. Its translation: CASSLFLAGDITDTQYF.

This clonotype turned up a few times. The genes are TRBV5-1 and TRBJ1-1; D unresolved. Trimming took off 3 bases at V and 4 bases at J, with 13 bases between the two ends. The CDR3 contains 14 residues. Germline V gene lookup returns CDR1 SGHRS and CDR2 YFSETQ. The CDR3 DNA reads TGCGCCAGCAGCTACCGGACCGACGGCACTGAAGCTTTCTTT. Residues: CASSYRTDGTEAFF. Drawing the rest from reference TRBV5-1 and TRBJ1-1, the complete variable domain is KAGVTQTPRYLIKTRGQQVTLSCSPISGHRSVSWYQQTPGQGLQFLFEYFSETQRNKGNFPGRFSGRQFSNSRSEMNVSTLELGDSALYLCASSYRTDGTEAFFGQGTRLTVV.

This clonotype came up many times. The V gene is TRBV10-3, the J gene TRBJ1-6, with D maybe TRBD1 (5 bases). The CDR3 runs to 14 residues. Trimming pared 2 bases from V and 10 bases from J, leaving 12 bases between. CDR1 is ENHRY and CDR2 is SYGVKD in the germline V gene. CDR3 loop: CAISEMGGLSPLHF. The CDR3 nucleotides are TGTGCCATCAGTGAGATGGGGGGGTTATCACCCCTCCACTTT.

This clonotype was observed many times. The rearrangement links TRBV12-3 or TRBV12-4 to TRBJ2-3; 9 bases line up with TRBD2. This CDR3 has 15 amino acids. Trimming removed 5 bases from V and 5 bases from J; junction bases left unmatched: 8. In nucleotides, the CDR3 is TGTGCCAGCAGTGTGGCGGGGGGGGTGGGAGATACGCAGTATTTT. Its protein product is CASSVAGGVGDTQYF.

This clonotype came up many times. This sequence joins TRBV5-1 and TRBJ2-7; D uncertain. V lost 4 bases to trimming and J lost 3 bases, with 20 bases between them. Germline CDR1 SGHRS, CDR2 YFSETQ. This CDR3 has 16 residues. The CDR3 DNA follows: TGCGCCAGCAGCCCGGGTGGTGGTCTCCCAAACTACGAGCAGTACTTC. Its protein product is CASSPGGGLPNYEQYF. The full variable domain, with the rest looked up from reference TRBV5-1 and TRBJ2-7, is KAGVTQTPRYLIKTRGQQVTLSCSPISGHRSVSWYQQTPGQGLQFLFEYFSETQRNKGNFPGRFSGRQFSNSRSEMNVSTLELGDSALYLCASSPGGGLPNYEQYFGPGTRLTVT.

This clonotype was picked up many times. The chain joins TRBV20-1 to TRBJ1-4, with D unresolved. The germline V gene encodes CDR1 DFQATT and CDR2 SNEGSKA (reference sequence). Trimming cost V 4 bases and J 5 bases, with 5 bases left between them. The length of the CDR3 is 11 residues. CDR3 sequence: CSATLNEKLFF. Here the CDR3 DNA reads TGCAGTGCTACATTGAATGAAAAACTGTTTTTT.

This clonotype showed up many times. The chain couples TRBV7-8 to TRBJ1-1; no firm D call. Germline V gene sequence: CDR1 SGHVS, CDR2 FQNEAQ. V gave up 5 bases and J gave up 5 bases, with 15 bases separating them. The CDR3 runs 14 residues. As DNA, the CDR3 is TGTGCCAGCAGCCCTCACCTCCCCCGGACTGAAGCTTTCTTT. Translating it yields CASSPHLPRTEAFF.

This clonotype occurred many times. The rearrangement links TRBV3-1 to TRBJ1-5; possibly TRBD1 for D (5 bases). Germline lookup yields CDR1 LGHDT and CDR2 YNNKEL (reference sequence). The CDR3 consists of 13 residues. The V and J ends lost 0 bases and 7 bases respectively, with 7 bases between them. The CDR3 nucleotides are TGTGCCAGCAGCCAAGATAGGGGACAGCCCCAGCATTTT. As protein: CASSQDRGQPQHF.

This clonotype has a count of ten or more. J is TRBJ2-7 and V is TRBV12-3 or TRBV12-4; 10 nucleotides line up with TRBD1. This CDR3 is 14 amino acids long. Trimming at V came to 11 bases and at J to 1 base, leaving 8 bases not matched to a gene. The CDR3, as DNA: TGTGCCCCTCATACGGGACAGGGGTCCTACGAGCAGTACTTC. It translates to CAPHTGQGSYEQYF.

The chain joins TRBV6-5 to TRBJ1-1; no clear D. Trimming shortened V by 6 bases and J by 8 bases, and 13 bases separated the two germline ends. The CDR3 covers 12 residues. Germline assignment: CDR1 MNHEY and CDR2 SVGAGI. CDR3 sequence (DNA): TGTGCCAGCAGCGCCCAGAGGTCCGAAGCTTTCTTT. Translated, it gives CASSAQRSEAFF.

This clonotype was seen many times. The CDR3 is CASSPGTGGTGELFF. CDR3 nucleotide sequence: TGCGCCAGCAGCCCAGGGACAGGAGGTACCGGGGAGCTGTTTTTT. V gene TRBV5-1 combines with J gene TRBJ2-2, with 8 bases that match TRBD1. Trimming took 4 bases from V and 5 from J; bases not matched to a gene: 7. This CDR3 is 15 amino acids long. CDR1 is SGHRS, CDR2 YFSETQ, per germline. Filled out from reference TRBV5-1 and TRBJ2-2, the complete variable domain reads KAGVTQTPRYLIKTRGQQVTLSCSPISGHRSVSWYQQTPGQGLQFLFEYFSETQRNKGNFPGRFSGRQFSNSRSEMNVSTLELGDSALYLCASSPGTGGTGELFFGEGSRLTVL.

The table lists this clonotype with many counts. V usage is TRBV6-5 and J usage is TRBJ1-5; D may be TRBD1 (6 bases). Germline lookup yields CDR1 MNHEY and CDR2 SVGAGI. CDR3 length: 15 amino acids. The V end lost 0 bases, the J end lost 7 bases, and 13 bases lay between the germline ends. Here the CDR3 reads CASSYSNTGIQPQHF. CDR3 nucleotides: TGTGCCAGCAGTTACTCAAATACAGGGATCCAGCCCCAGCATTTT.

The sample holds many counts of this clonotype. The chain carries TRBV4-3 and TRBJ1-1; D is perhaps TRBD1 (6 bases). V lost 0 bases, J lost 0 bases, and 8 bases lay in between. The length of the CDR3 is 15 residues. Germline CDR1 LGHNA, CDR2 YSLEER. CDR3 nucleotides: TGCGCCAGCAGCCAAGATGACAGGATGAACACTGAAGCTTTCTTT. Protein product: CASSQDDRMNTEAFF.

Ten or more counts support this clonotype. The rearrangement links TRBV6-2 or TRBV6-3 to TRBJ1-4; D is undetermined. The CDR3 has 16 amino acids. Trimming took 2 bases from V and 0 from J, leaving 10 bases between them. Germline loops: CDR1 MNHEY, CDR2 SVGEGT. CDR3 sequence reads: CASSYDAIATNEKLFF. The CDR3 region has the DNA TGTGCCAGCAGTTACGACGCAATTGCAACTAATGAAAAACTGTTTTTT.

In its sample, this clonotype was seen many times. V usage is TRBV24-1 and J usage is TRBJ2-7; D is perhaps TRBD1 (6 bases). The germline V and J ends were trimmed by 3 bases and 3 bases, with 8 bases remaining between them. Germline V gene sequence: CDR1 KGHDR, CDR2 SFDVKD. The CDR3 covers 13 residues. The CDR3 DNA is TGTGCCACCAGTGATGGACAGAGCTACGAGCAGTACTTC. Translated, it gives CATSDGQSYEQYF.

This clonotype was seen ten or more times. The J gene is TRBJ2-1, the V gene TRBV7-3; 8 bases are a match to TRBD2. The length of the CDR3 is 17 residues. V was pared by 0 bases and J by 5 bases, with 9 bases of the junction left unmatched. Germline CDR1 is SGHTA and CDR2 is FQGTGA. CDR3 residues: CASSLTPWPAGDNEQFF. CDR3 coding DNA: TGTGCCAGCAGCTTAACTCCCTGGCCAGCGGGGGACAATGAGCAGTTCTTC.

Concerning this clonotype itself: An end of the junction differs from the germline gene, which may be a read error. The chain combines TRBV29-1 with TRBJ2-3, with a possible D match to TRBD2 (5 bases). This CDR3 spans 13 amino acids. CDR1 and CDR2 from the germline V gene are SQVTM and ANQGSEA. As DNA, the CDR3 is TGCAGCGTTGAACAGGCTAGCACAGATACGCAGTGTTTT. Amino acids: CSVEQASTDTQCF.